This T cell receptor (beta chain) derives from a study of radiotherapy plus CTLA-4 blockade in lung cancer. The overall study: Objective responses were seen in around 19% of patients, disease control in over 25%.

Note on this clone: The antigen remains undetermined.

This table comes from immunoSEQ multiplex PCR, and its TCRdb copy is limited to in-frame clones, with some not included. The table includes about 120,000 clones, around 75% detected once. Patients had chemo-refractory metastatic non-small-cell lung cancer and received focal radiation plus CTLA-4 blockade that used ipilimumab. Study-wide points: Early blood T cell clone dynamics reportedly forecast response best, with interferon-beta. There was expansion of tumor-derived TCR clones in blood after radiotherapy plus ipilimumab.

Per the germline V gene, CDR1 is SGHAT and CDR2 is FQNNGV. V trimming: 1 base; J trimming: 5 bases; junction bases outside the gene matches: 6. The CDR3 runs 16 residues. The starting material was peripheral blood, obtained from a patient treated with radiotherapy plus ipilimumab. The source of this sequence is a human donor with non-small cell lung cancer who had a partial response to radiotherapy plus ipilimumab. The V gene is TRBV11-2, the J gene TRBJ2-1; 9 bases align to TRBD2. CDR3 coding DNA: TGTGCCAGCAGCTTAGGGTTTCTAGCGGGAAACAATGAGCAGTTCTTC. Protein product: CASSLGFLAGNNEQFF.